Below, one T cell receptor beta chain is given with its context. These data belong to a study of Ad26.COV2.S vaccination and SARS-CoV-2 variants. TCRdb's table, derived via immunoSEQ multiplex PCR, lists solely in-frame clones and lacks some. The repertoire holds 380,000 or so clones, with around 90% as singletons. V was pared by 3 bases and J by 1 base, with 13 bases between. CDR3 length: 14 residues. From germline, CDR1 is DFQATT and CDR2 SNEGSKA (reference sequence). As to treatment: some 19 received Ad26.COV2.S at low or high dose, single or two shots; about 5 received placebo; per-sample allocation not given. Samples were taken on day 63 after the first vaccine or placebo injection.

This chain connects TRBV20-1 to TRBJ2-7; D is possibly TRBD2 (6 bases). This clonotype was obtained from a person between 18 and 65 years old who received the Ad26.COV2.S COVID-19 vaccine or a placebo. Sequences were derived from peripheral blood, sampled in a trial of Ad26.COV2.S vaccine versus placebo. The CDR3 nucleotides are TGCAGTGCTAGTAAAGCGGGCCCGTCCTACGAGCAGTACTTC. Encoded protein: CSASKAGPSYEQYF.